Listed here are 3 T cell receptor beta chains from one sample, sequenced in a study of T cells in Graves' hyperthyroidism and ophthalmopathy (dated by TCRdb to 2018 to 2020). Libraries were prepared through multiplex PCR. The run used an Illumina HiSeq 2000. The TCR beta CDR3 regions were amplified from the RNA transcripts. The TCR CDR3 was subjected to a first round of RT-PCR using the HTBI primer set and the Qiagen OneStep RT-PCR kit. TCRdb trimmed public reads at Q25 via fastp, called clones via MiXCR and kept in-frame beta chains. Every distinct CDR3 protein forms one entry, paired with its most common genes and DNA. In all, the sample holds more than 300,000 distinct CDR3 sequences, and about 14% of those were seen once. The top ten clones comprise 20% to 25% of the sample. Sequencing used blood. The receptors were sampled from a woman in her twenties or thirties with Graves' hyperthyroidism.

This clonotype was detected only a few times. V and J are TRBV18 and TRBJ1-5; 11 nucleotides line up with TRBD1. Germline V gene sequence: CDR1 KGHSH, CDR2 LQKENI. The trim removed 5 bases at V and 8 bases at J, leaving 11 bases unmatched. CDR3 size: 16 residues. DNA for the CDR3: TGTGCCAGCTCAAAAAGGCAGCCGGGACAGGGGGAGCCCCAGCATTTT. As protein: CASSKRQPGQGEPQHF.

V usage is TRBV6-1 and J usage is TRBJ2-7, with a weak D call TRBD2 (5 bases). This CDR3 spans 15 amino acids. The germline CDR1 and CDR2 sequences are MNHNS and SASEGT. V was shortened by 7 bases and J by 7 bases, with 23 bases between the two germline ends. DNA of the CDR3: TGTGCCAGCACCTCTCGAGGAGGTACCTCTAGGGAGCAGTACTTC. Translation gives CASTSRGGTSREQYF.

The chain is built from TRBV15 and TRBJ1-2, with 9 positions matching TRBD1. CDR3 length: 12 residues. Looked up from germline, CDR1 is LNHNV and CDR2 is YYDKDF (reference sequence). V shed 6 bases, J shed 8 bases, and the junction held 4 bases outside the gene matches. The CDR3 loop is CATRWDRAGYTF. The CDR3, as DNA: TGTGCCACCAGGTGGGACAGGGCCGGCTACACCTTC.